The source of this T cell receptor beta chain is a study of blood T cell repertoires in COVID-19. Study information: The origin of the acute and convalescent COVID-19 samples was the United States, Italy and Spain. Sample material is recorded as cDNA or gDNA derived from T cells, B-cell-depleted T cells, or PBMCs.

In the original workflow: How many nucleated cells were present was estimated from reference gene primer amplification. Libraries were prepared by immunoSEQ multiplex PCR; TCRdb keeps only in-frame clonotypes and omits some of them. That table gives V, J and clone size, and the DNA gave D and trimming. The table records 60,000 to 70,000 clones, about 80% of them present only once. The count of this clone is one. The CDR3 spans 13 residues. Germline CDR1 and CDR2: LNHDA and SQIVND (reference sequence). Trimming removed 4 bases at V and 10 bases at J, with 14 bases between. The chain employs TRBV19 and TRBJ1-5, with D perhaps matching TRBD1 (6 bases). This clonotype was sampled from a woman aged 55-69 years with acute or convalescent COVID-19. Sequenced sample: peripheral blood. CDR3 loop: CASSTRQVRPQHF. The DNA for the CDR3 is TGTGCCAGTAGTACCAGACAGGTTCGTCCCCAGCATTTT.